These T cell receptor beta chains were read from a single sample in a study of control samples from healthy donors and cancer patients. The repertoire was sequenced with immunoSEQ multiplex PCR; TCRdb's copy has only in-frame clones and lacks some. The data hold some 120,000 clones, with approximately 90% observed a single time. Sequenced material: blood. The receptor set was obtained from a man aged 18 to 30 in good health. The CDR3 runs from the conserved cysteine through the conserved F or W.

J	V	CDR3
TRBJ1-1	TRBV9	CASSLDRNTEAFF
TRBJ2-7	TRBV6-5	CASSLQGPYEQYF
TRBJ2-3	TRBV7-6	CASSGTGSFTDTQYF
TRBJ2-3	TRBV19	CASSRGLAGPTDTQYF
TRBJ1-1	TRBV30	CAWSPNGLEAFF
TRBJ1-6	TRBV7-2	CASSSTERGAGSPLHF
TRBJ2-3	TRBV11-2	CASSSGLAGGPTDTQYF
TRBJ2-3	TRBV6-1	CASSEYGAADTQYF
TRBJ1-1	TRBV7-3	CASSLTEATEAFF
TRBJ2-7	TRBV5-6	CASSFGPGYEQYF
TRBJ2-7	TRBV13	CASSLGLESSYEQYF
TRBJ1-1	TRBV11-2	CASSLAGEAFF
TRBJ1-1	TRBV9	CASSAGTANTEAFF
TRBJ1-3	TRBV10-3	CAIEKGQGAAGNTIYF